Following are 8 T cell receptor beta chains from one sample sequenced in a study of blood T cell repertoires in COVID-19. The table came from immunoSEQ multiplex PCR; TCRdb's copy has only in-frame clones and leaves some out. Seen here are under 300,000 clones, around four fifths observed once, and the top ten hold approximately 5.9%. Sequencing input: peripheral blood. These receptors came from a man older than 75 with acute or convalescent COVID-19.

This sequence joins TRBV11-1 and TRBJ2-1, with 8 positions matching TRBD1. This CDR3 comprises 16 residues. Unmatched junction bases numbered 4, after V lost 2 bases and J lost 1 base. Germline assignment: CDR1 SGHAT and CDR2 FQDESV (reference sequence). The CDR3 loop is CASSLTGTGSYNEQFF. CDR3 DNA: TGTGCCAGCAGCTTAACCGGGACAGGTTCCTACAATGAGCAGTTCTTC. Full variable domain (remainder filled in from reference TRBV11-1 and TRBJ2-1): EAEVAQSPRYKITEKSQAVAFWCDPISGHATLYWYRQILGQGPELLVQFQDESVVDDSQLPKDRFSAERLKGVDSTLKIQPAELGDSAMYLCASSLTGTGSYNEQFFGPGTRLTVL.

This chain joins TRBV5-1 and TRBJ2-5, with a possible D match to TRBD2 (5 bases). Germline V gene lookup returns CDR1 SGHRS and CDR2 YFSETQ. V lost 5 bases to trimming and J lost 4 bases, with 12 bases between them. The CDR3 contains 13 residues. In DNA, the CDR3 is TGCGCCAGCAGGGAGAGGGTATCAGAGACCCAGTACTTC. Encoded protein: CASRERVSETQYF.

V and J are TRBV5-1 and TRBJ2-5; 13 positions match TRBD2. Germline values: CDR1 SGHRS, CDR2 YFSETQ. The trim removed 0 bases at V and 4 bases at J, leaving 6 bases unmatched. CDR3 length equals 17 residues. The CDR3 bases are TGCGCCAGCAGCTTGGCCACAACTAGCGGGAGGGGAGAGACCCAGTACTTC. Encoded protein: CASSLATTSGRGETQYF.

This chain connects TRBV5-1 to TRBJ1-2, with D perhaps TRBD1 (5 bases). From germline, CDR1 is SGHRS and CDR2 YFSETQ. The V gene lost 3 bases and the J gene lost 5 bases, with 14 bases spanning the gap. There are 14 residues in the CDR3. The CDR3 here is CASSWEAGVYGYTF. In nucleotides, the CDR3 is TGCGCCAGCAGCTGGGAGGCGGGGGTATATGGCTACACCTTC.

The rearrangement links TRBV19 to TRBJ2-7; 11 positions agree with TRBD2. In germline, CDR1 is LNHDA, CDR2 SQIVND (reference sequence). Germline trimming cut 6 bases from V and 2 bases from J; bases unmatched to any gene: 3. CDR3 length equals 14 residues. The CDR3, as DNA: TGTGCCAGTAGACCTAGCGGGGGGACCTACGAGCAGTACTTC. This translates into CASRPSGGTYEQYF.

This chain connects TRBV5-1 to TRBJ2-2, with D perhaps TRBD2 (6 bases). Germline V gene lookup returns CDR1 SGHRS and CDR2 YFSETQ. V was trimmed by 4 bases and J by 4 bases, leaving 17 bases between them. The CDR3 spans 16 residues. CDR3 nucleotides: TGCGCCAGCAGCCCAGACAGCCCCGGGGGCACCGGGGAGCTGTTTTTT. Its protein product is CASSPDSPGGTGELFF.

The chain recombines TRBV18 with TRBJ1-2; 8 bases match TRBD1. The J segment lost 3 bases and the V segment lost 5 bases, leaving 2 bases of the junction unmatched. There are 13 residues in the CDR3. Germline V CDR1 and CDR2: KGHSH, LQKENI. The CDR3 reads CASSSQGDYGYTF. CDR3 in DNA: TGTGCCAGCTCATCACAGGGGGACTATGGCTACACCTTC.

The chain joins TRBV6-6 to TRBJ2-3; 11 bases map to TRBD2. V was clipped by 6 bases and J by 5 bases; unmatched bases: 10. The CDR3 extends over 16 amino acids. Germline V gene sequence: CDR1 MNHNY, CDR2 SVGAGI (reference sequence). CDR3 in amino acids: CASSINPGLAVDTQYF. The CDR3 nucleotides read TGTGCCAGCAGCATAAATCCGGGACTAGCGGTAGATACGCAGTATTTT.